Below are 21 T cell receptor beta chains sequenced from a single sample in a study of T cell responses to AZD1222 COVID-19 vaccine. Sequencing used immunoSEQ multiplex PCR; TCRdb keeps in-frame clones, though not all of them. The sample lists around 190,000 clones, 85% to 95% occurring once. Source: peripheral blood, taken on day 0 of AZD1222 vaccination. These receptors all stem from an adult in good health.

V and J are TRBV3-1 (or the pseudogene TRBV3-2) and TRBJ2-3; 8 bases align to TRBD2. In germline, CDR1 is LGHDT, CDR2 YNNKEL (reference sequence). This CDR3 spans 14 amino acids. V dropped 4 bases and J dropped 3; count of bases not matched to a gene: 3. The CDR3: CASSLSGGTDTQYF. Written as DNA, the CDR3 is TGTGCCAGCAGCCTCAGCGGGGGTACAGATACGCAGTATTTT.

The rearrangement uses TRBV7-9 and TRBJ1-2; weak D call: TRBD1 (5 bases). Germline assignment: CDR1 SEHNR and CDR2 FQNEAQ (reference sequence). The CDR3 runs 18 residues. Trimming removed 5 bases from V and 4 bases from J, with 26 bases in between. In DNA, the CDR3 is TGTGCCAGCAGCCTAAGACAGACCAGCGGCCCCTTTATCTATGGCTACACCTTC. This codes for CASSLRQTSGPFIYGYTF.

V usage is TRBV18 and J usage is TRBJ2-1; perhaps TRBD2 as D (6 bases). Trimming took 3 bases from V and 6 from J, leaving 9 bases between them. CDR3 size: 13 residues. Looked up from germline, CDR1 is KGHSH and CDR2 is LQKENI. Written as DNA, the CDR3 is TGTGCCAGCTCACCCCCCGGGGGCAATGAGCAGTTCTTC. Its translation: CASSPPGGNEQFF. Drawing the rest from reference TRBV18 and TRBJ2-1, the complete variable domain is NAGVMQNPRHLVRRRGQEARLRCSPMKGHSHVYWYRQLPEEGLKFMVYLQKENIIDESGMPKERFSAEFPKEGPSILRIQQVVRGDSAAYFCASSPPGGNEQFFGPGTRLTVL.

J is TRBJ1-3 and V is TRBV6-5; D remains unclear. This CDR3 spans 13 amino acids. The V end lost 6 bases, the J end lost 4 bases, and 10 bases lay between the germline ends. Germline-derived CDR1 and CDR2 are MNHEY and SVGAGI. Here the CDR3 DNA reads TGTGCCAGCAGGCGCGACATCGGAAACACCATATATTTT. This encodes CASRRDIGNTIYF.

The V gene is TRBV28, the J gene TRBJ1-2; D call uncertain. The CDR3 covers 11 residues. CDR1 and CDR2 (germline): MDHEN, SYDVKM. The V end lost 1 base, the J end lost 7 bases, and 4 bases lay between the germline ends. CDR3: CASSLSAGYTF. CDR3 nucleotides: TGTGCCAGCAGTTTATCCGCTGGCTACACCTTC.

This chain connects TRBV28 to TRBJ2-1; D gene unclear. This CDR3 has 10 residues. V lost 3 bases to trimming and J lost 10 bases, with 4 bases between them. In germline, CDR1 is MDHEN, CDR2 SYDVKM. The CDR3 nucleotides are TGTGCCAGCAGTTTTAAGGAGCAGTTCTTC. Its protein is CASSFKEQFF.

The rearrangement uses TRBV19 and TRBJ1-1; the match to TRBD1 covers 7 bases. The ends lost 5 bases at V and 1 base at J; junction bases unmatched: 4. This CDR3 region has 14 residues. The germline CDR1 and CDR2 sequences are LNHDA and SQIVND (reference sequence). Written as DNA, the CDR3 is TGTGCCAGTAGTGCCCGACAGGGGAACACTGAAGCTTTCTTT. Amino acid sequence: CASSARQGNTEAFF.

The V gene is TRBV6-5, the J gene TRBJ1-4; weak D call: TRBD1 (6 bases). The CDR3 runs 15 residues. Germline V lookup: CDR1 MNHEY, CDR2 SVGAGI. With 6 bases removed from V and 4 bases from J, the gap between germline ends came to 15 bases. This chain's CDR3 is CASRAIAGHNEKLFF. As DNA, the CDR3 is TGTGCCAGCAGGGCCATTGCGGGACATAATGAAAAACTGTTTTTT.

The rearrangement joins TRBV5-1 to TRBJ2-3; D is possibly TRBD1 (6 bases). The germline V gene has CDR1 SGHRS and CDR2 YFSETQ. This CDR3 comprises 14 residues. Trimming took off 3 bases at V and 2 bases at J, with 10 bases between the two ends. As DNA, the CDR3 is TGCGCCAGCAGCTCCGGGACACACACAGATACGCAGTATTTT. Protein: CASSSGTHTDTQYF.

The rearrangement links TRBV27 to TRBJ2-2; the match to TRBD2 covers 11 bases. The CDR3 extends over 15 amino acids. Trimming removed 4 bases from V and 3 bases from J; junction bases left unmatched: 1. Germline V lookup: CDR1 MNHEY, CDR2 SMNVEV (reference sequence). The CDR3, as DNA: TGTGCCAGCAGTTCGGGACTAGCGGACACCGGGGAGCTGTTTTTT. It translates to CASSSGLADTGELFF.

The chain has TRBV7-9 and TRBJ2-1; D possibly corresponds to TRBD1 (5 bases). CDR1 is SEHNR, CDR2 FQNEAQ, per germline (reference sequence). V shed 1 base and J shed 4 bases, with 11 bases lying between them. The CDR3 is 15 residues long. DNA for the CDR3: TGTGCCAGCAGCTTAGATAGGACAAATTACAATGAGCAGTTCTTC. Amino acid sequence: CASSLDRTNYNEQFF.

The chain is built from TRBV19 and TRBJ2-5; D ambiguous. The V gene's germline CDR1 is LNHDA and CDR2 SQIVND (reference sequence). CDR3 size: 14 residues. V was pared by 1 base and J by 4 bases, with 10 bases between. The CDR3 DNA is TGTGCCAGTAGTATAGGGTTACCGGTAGAGACCCAGTACTTC. Residues: CASSIGLPVETQYF.

This rearrangement joins TRBV5-4 to TRBJ1-2; the D gene is possibly TRBD1 (6 bases). V shed 4 bases and J shed 3 bases, with 19 bases lying between them. The CDR3 covers 16 residues. CDR1 and CDR2 (germline): SGHNT, YYREEE (reference sequence). In DNA, the CDR3 is TGTGCCAGCAGCAAAGGGGGAGAGGGGAACTACTATGGCTACACCTTC. This sequence encodes CASSKGGEGNYYGYTF. The complete variable domain, with remaining parts taken from reference TRBV5-4 and TRBJ1-2, reads ETGVTQSPTHLIKTRGQQVTLRCSSQSGHNTVSWYQQALGQGPQFIFQYYREEENGRGNFPPRFSGLQFPNYSSELNVNALELDDSALYLCASSKGGEGNYYGYTFGSGTRLTVV.

This rearrangement joins TRBV4-1 to TRBJ2-5, with unresolved D. Trimming stripped 1 base from V and 1 base from J, with 7 bases between. The CDR3 spans 14 residues. Germline V gives CDR1 MGHRA, CDR2 YSYEKL. The CDR3, as DNA: TGCGCCAGCAGCCAAGGACGGCCCCAAGAGACCCAGTACTTC. It encodes CASSQGRPQETQYF.

In its sample, this clone was seen a few times. Other DNA sequences in the sample encode the same CDR3. J is TRBJ1-6 and V is TRBV27; D possibly corresponds to TRBD1 (6 bases). Germline V gene sequence: CDR1 MNHEY, CDR2 SMNVEV (reference sequence). The CDR3 sequence is 15 residues long. The V and J ends lost 7 bases and 8 bases respectively, with 18 bases between them. CDR3 nucleotide sequence: TGTGCCAGCAAAGACAGGCAACCGGGAGATTCACCCCTCCACTTT. This codes for CASKDRQPGDSPLHF.

V usage is TRBV6-6 and J usage is TRBJ2-2, with 12 bases that match TRBD2. The junction had 10 bases not matched to a gene; V was cut back by 5 bases and J by 6 bases. Looked up from germline, CDR1 is MNHNY and CDR2 is SVGAGI (reference sequence). The CDR3 is 17 amino acids. The CDR3 protein is CASSRTSSGGAAGELFF. The CDR3, as DNA: TGTGCCAGCAGTCGAACATCTAGCGGGGGGGCTGCCGGGGAGCTGTTTTTT.

The V and J genes are TRBV27 and TRBJ1-5; D unresolved. The CDR3 consists of 13 residues. V lost 7 bases and J lost 4, with 11 bases in between. The germline gives CDR1 MNHEY, CDR2 SMNVEV (reference sequence). The DNA of the CDR3 is TGTGCCAGCAAAGGGCAAAATAATCAGCCCCAGCATTTT. Its translation: CASKGQNNQPQHF.

The CDR3 nucleotides are TGTGCCAGCAGTTTAGCACCCACCCAAGAGACCCAGTACTTC. Protein: CASSLAPTQETQYF. The chain combines TRBV28 with TRBJ2-5, with D unclear. Germline loops: CDR1 MDHEN, CDR2 SYDVKM. V was trimmed by 2 bases and J by 1 base, leaving 8 bases between them. The length of the CDR3 is 14 residues.

The genes are TRBV3-1 (or the pseudogene TRBV3-2) and TRBJ1-4; D is possibly TRBD1 (6 bases). Germline-derived CDR1 and CDR2 are LGHDT and YNNKEL (reference sequence). The CDR3 is 18 amino acids. V shed 5 bases and J shed 10 bases, with 29 bases lying between them. DNA of the CDR3: TGTGCCAGCAGCTTACCACCAACCGGACAAGCGACAGGCGGAAAACTGTTTTTT. It translates to CASSLPPTGQATGGKLFF.

V usage is TRBV5-1 and J usage is TRBJ1-2, with D possibly being TRBD1 (5 bases). The V gene's germline CDR1 is SGHRS and CDR2 YFSETQ. Trimming left V 4 bases short and J 4 bases short, with 17 bases between. The CDR3 runs to 15 residues. The CDR3 sequence: CASSTGQGDVYGYTF. CDR3 bases: TGCGCCAGCAGCACCGGACAAGGAGACGTCTATGGCTACACCTTC.

This sequence joins TRBV2 and TRBJ2-7; D is unresolved. V lost 4 bases, J lost 0 bases, and 13 bases lay in between. The CDR3 is 15 residues long. Germline CDR1 and CDR2: SNHLY and FYNNEI. The chain's CDR3 is CASSGLGLYSYEQYF. Here the CDR3 DNA reads TGTGCCAGCAGTGGGTTGGGTCTGTACTCCTACGAGCAGTACTTC.